The 31 T cell receptor beta chains below were found in one sample sequenced in a study of OX40 agonist ivuxolimab in advanced cancers. Here immunoSEQ multiplex PCR was the method, and the copy in TCRdb shows in-frame clones only, minus some. The table lists tens of thousands of clones, approximately 83% of them singletons. Sample: CD4+ or CD8+ T cells sorted from blood, taken in a trial of the OX40 agonist ivuxolimab. The receptors were gathered from an adult with an advanced solid tumor such as melanoma, head and neck, liver or kidney cancer.

The chain couples TRBV11-3 to TRBJ2-2; 15 nucleotides align to TRBD2. V lost 1 base, J lost 4 bases, and 7 bases stayed unmatched. The CDR3 totals 19 residues. Per the germline V gene, CDR1 is SGHNT and CDR2 is YENEEA. CDR3 sequence reads: CASSLAGLAGGHITGELFF. Here the CDR3 DNA reads TGTGCCAGCAGCTTAGCGGGACTAGCGGGAGGCCACATCACCGGGGAGCTGTTTTTT. Complete variable domain (other parts from reference TRBV11-3 and TRBJ2-2): EAGVVQSPRYKIIEKKQPVAFWCNPISGHNTLYWYLQNLGQGPELLIRYENEEAVDDSQLPKDRFSAERLKGVDSTLKIQPAELGDSAVYLCASSLAGLAGGHITGELFFGEGSRLTVL.

The genes are TRBV7-2 and TRBJ2-3; 10 nucleotides line up with TRBD2. CDR1 and CDR2 (germline): SGHTA, FQGNSA. This CDR3 spans 17 amino acids. The V and J ends lost 5 bases and 0 bases, in that order; junction bases with no gene match: 8. The CDR3 reads CASSPAGLAVSTDTQYF. The CDR3, as DNA: TGTGCCAGCAGCCCAGCAGGACTAGCGGTTAGCACAGATACGCAGTATTTT.

This chain links TRBV7-2 with TRBJ2-3; D unclear. Trimming took off 7 bases at V and 6 bases at J, with 14 bases between the two ends. The CDR3 is made up of 13 amino acids. Germline V gene data show CDR1 as SGHTA and CDR2 as FQGNSA. Here the CDR3 reads CASTPGAADTQYF. DNA for the CDR3: TGTGCCAGCACCCCAGGTGCGGCGGATACGCAGTATTTT.

The CDR3, as DNA: TGTGCCAGTAGGGGACAGAGGAACACTGAAGCTTTCTTT. Protein sequence: CASRGQRNTEAFF. The genes are TRBV19 and TRBJ1-1; 7 bases line up with TRBD1. The J segment lost 1 base and the V segment lost 6 bases, leaving 2 bases of the junction unmatched. This CDR3 is built from 13 residues. Germline CDR1 LNHDA, CDR2 SQIVND (reference sequence).

The sample holds a few counts of this clone. The chain combines TRBV5-1 with TRBJ2-1, with a weak D call TRBD2 (7 bases). Per germline, CDR1 SGHRS and CDR2 YFSETQ. V was pared by 6 bases and J by 2 bases, with 15 bases between. The CDR3 contains 15 residues. The CDR3 DNA sequence: TGCGCCAGCAACCAAGGGGGACTACCCTACAATGAGCAGTTCTTC. Translated, it gives CASNQGGLPYNEQFF.

The gene calls are TRBV11-2 and TRBJ2-7; D assignment may be TRBD1 or TRBD2 (5 bases each). The CDR3 is 13 residues long. From germline, CDR1 is SGHAT and CDR2 FQNNGV. Trimming removed 0 bases at V and 7 bases at J, with 10 bases between. In DNA form, the CDR3 reads TGTGCCAGCAGCTTAGACCTTTGGGGGGAGCAGTACTTC. Residues: CASSLDLWGEQYF.

This chain connects TRBV19 to TRBJ2-3; D is unclear. The germline V gene encodes CDR1 LNHDA and CDR2 SQIVND (reference sequence). This CDR3 has 12 residues. Trimming took 5 bases from V and 9 from J, leaving 12 bases between them. The CDR3 reads CASSWVSGTQYF. CDR3 DNA sequence: TGTGCCAGTAGTTGGGTGTCCGGAACGCAGTATTTT.

Only one count was recorded for this clone. The CDR3 sequence is CASSSHGQGSEQYF. The DNA of the CDR3 is TGTGCCAGCAGCTCCCATGGACAGGGTTCCGAGCAGTACTTC. The chain couples TRBV7-2 to TRBJ2-7, with 8 bases fitting TRBD1. Germline V gene data show CDR1 as SGHTA and CDR2 as FQGNSA. The V gene end was trimmed by 4 bases and the J gene end by 6 bases; junction bases not matched to a gene: 8. The length of the CDR3 is 14 residues.

J is TRBJ1-3 and V is TRBV5-4; TRBD1 is a possible D gene (5 bases). CDR3 length equals 15 residues. Germline-derived CDR1 and CDR2 are SGHNT and YYREEE (reference sequence). V shed 0 bases and J shed 0 bases, with 7 bases lying between them. CDR3 sequence: CASSLVGLSGNTIYF. CDR3 coding DNA: TGTGCCAGCAGCTTGGTGGGACTCTCTGGAAACACCATATATTTT.

This chain joins TRBV7-6 and TRBJ2-2, with 7 bases aligning to TRBD1. The length of the CDR3 is 15 residues. Germline loops: CDR1 SGHVS, CDR2 FNYEAQ. V was clipped by 5 bases and J by 1 base; unmatched bases: 4. The CDR3 loop reads CASSLWTGNTGELFF. CDR3 DNA: TGTGCCAGCAGCCTTTGGACAGGGAACACCGGGGAGCTGTTTTTT.

This clone showed up just once. V usage is TRBV7-7 and J usage is TRBJ2-3, with 14 bases that match TRBD2. Trimming at V came to 3 bases and at J to 6 bases, leaving 2 bases not matched to a gene. Per germline, CDR1 SSHAT and CDR2 FNYEAQ (reference sequence). This CDR3 is built from 15 residues. CDR3 protein: CASSLGLAGADTQYF. DNA for the CDR3: TGTGCCAGCAGCTTGGGACTAGCGGGAGCTGATACGCAGTATTTT. Supplemented by reference TRBV7-7 and TRBJ2-3, the full variable domain reads GAGVSQSPRYKVTKRGQDVTLRCDPISSHATLYWYQQALGQGPEFLTYFNYEAQPDKSGLPSDRFSAERPEGSISTLTIQRTEQRDSAMYRCASSLGLAGADTQYFGPGTRLTVL.

CDR3 sequence: CASSLALRGPITGELFF. The CDR3 DNA reads TGTGCCAGCAGCTTGGCCCTCCGGGGACCGATCACCGGGGAGCTGTTTTTT. This sequence joins TRBV5-6 and TRBJ2-2; the D call may be TRBD1 or TRBD2 (5 bases each). In germline, CDR1 is SGHDT, CDR2 YYEEEE. V was shortened by 0 bases and J by 4 bases, with 16 bases between the two germline ends. The CDR3 spans 17 residues.

J is TRBJ2-7 and V is TRBV7-2, with 10 bases aligning to TRBD1. The germline V gene has CDR1 SGHTA and CDR2 FQGNSA. V trimming: 4 bases; J trimming: 1 base; junction bases outside the gene matches: 10. This CDR3 has 17 amino acids. This CDR3 reads CASSSPRDRGLSYEQYF. CDR3 DNA: TGTGCCAGCAGCTCCCCGAGGGACAGGGGCCTTTCCTACGAGCAGTACTTC. Together with reference TRBV7-2 and TRBJ2-7, the CDR3 gives the full variable domain: GAGVSQSPSNKVTEKGKDVELRCDPISGHTALYWYRQSLGQGLEFLIYFQGNSAPDKSGLPSDRFSAERTGGSVSTLTIQRTQQEDSAVYLCASSSPRDRGLSYEQYFGPGTRLTVT.

CDR3 bases: TGTGCCAGCAGTGAAATGGGGGGTCCCGCCTACGAGCAGTACTTC. The encoded protein is CASSEMGGPAYEQYF. The chain carries TRBV2 and TRBJ2-7; D possibly corresponds to TRBD2 (6 bases). V dropped 2 bases and J dropped 2 bases, with 13 bases sitting between them. CDR3 length equals 15 residues. The V gene's germline CDR1 is SNHLY and CDR2 FYNNEI.

This chain links TRBV6-1 with TRBJ2-1, with D unresolved. The germline CDR1 and CDR2 sequences are MNHNS and SASEGT. With 5 bases removed from V and 10 bases from J, the gap between germline ends came to 15 bases. This CDR3 spans 13 amino acids. The CDR3 bases are TGTGCCAGCAGTCCCCGGGCCCCACGGGAGCAGTTCTTC. It is translated as CASSPRAPREQFF.

The sample holds a few counts of this clone. The chain combines TRBV7-2 with TRBJ2-1; no clear D. V was shortened by 0 bases and J by 0 bases, with 3 bases between the two germline ends. CDR1 and CDR2 from the germline V gene are SGHTA and FQGNSA. The CDR3 contains 14 residues. Written as DNA, the CDR3 is TGTGCCAGCAGCTTAGCGAGCTCCTACAATGAGCAGTTCTTC. Protein product: CASSLASSYNEQFF.

The chain is built from TRBV10-3 and TRBJ1-1; tentatively, D is TRBD1 (5 bases). The CDR3 length is 14 residues. V was pared by 8 bases and J by 4 bases, with 17 bases between. Germline CDR1 ENHRY, CDR2 SYGVKD. The CDR3 sequence: CAIAGGRTSTEAFF. In DNA, the CDR3 is TGTGCCATCGCTGGGGGTAGGACGAGCACTGAAGCTTTCTTT.

This clone has only a few counts. The chain recombines TRBV7-6 with TRBJ2-1; 12 nucleotides line up with TRBD2. Trimming took 5 bases from V and 2 from J; bases not matched to a gene: 4. Germline assignment: CDR1 SGHVS and CDR2 FNYEAQ. This CDR3 contains 16 residues. CDR3 sequence (DNA): TGTGCCAGCAGCCTATGGACTAGCGGGACCTACAATGAGCAGTTCTTC. Translating it yields CASSLWTSGTYNEQFF.

In nucleotides, the CDR3 is TGTGCCAGCGGCTCTCCTCGTTACTCTAATGAAAAACTGTTTTTT. As protein: CASGSPRYSNEKLFF. This sequence joins TRBV6-5 and TRBJ1-4; no clear D. Germline V gene data show CDR1 as MNHEY and CDR2 as SVGAGI. CDR3 length: 15 residues. V lost 8 bases to trimming and J lost 3 bases, with 16 bases between them.

The rearrangement joins TRBV5-1 to TRBJ2-3, with TRBD2 matching 12 bases. V shed 1 base and J 1 base; nucleotides not matched to a gene: 7. CDR1 is SGHRS and CDR2 is YFSETQ in the germline V gene. The CDR3 contains 18 residues. The CDR3 region has the DNA TGCGCCAGCAGCTTGCTAGCGGGGGGGCAAGTGGGCACAGATACGCAGTATTTT. It specifies CASSLLAGGQVGTDTQYF.

The chain has TRBV19 and TRBJ2-1, with D perhaps TRBD1 (5 bases). Germline CDR1 reads LNHDA; CDR2 reads SQIVND (reference sequence). Trimming removed 2 bases at V and 7 bases at J, with 12 bases between. This CDR3 contains 14 residues. The CDR3 here is CASSIQVGANEQFF. For the CDR3, the DNA is TGTGCCAGTAGTATACAGGTTGGGGCTAATGAGCAGTTCTTC. Full variable domain (remainder filled in from reference TRBV19 and TRBJ2-1): DGGITQSPKYLFRKEGQNVTLSCEQNLNHDAMYWYRQDPGQGLRLIYYSQIVNDFQKGDIAEGYSVSREKKESFPLTVTSAQKNPTAFYLCASSIQVGANEQFFGPGTRLTVL.

Turning to this clone: One end of the junction fails to match germline, which may point to a read error. The genes are TRBV7-2 and TRBJ2-3, with TRBD2 identical over 7 bases. In germline, CDR1 is SGHTA, CDR2 FQGNSA. The CDR3 loop spans 15 amino acids. CDR3 bases: TGTGCCAGCAGCGTAGCGGGTGCTAGCACAGATACGCAGTATTTT. Translating it yields CASSVAGASTDTQYF.

This clone was seen more than once but under ten times. The chain joins TRBV21-1 to TRBJ2-7; TRBD2, the table's D call, lacks a check against the DNA. TRBV21-1 is flagged as a pseudogene. CDR3 size: 15 residues. Written as DNA, the CDR3 is TGTGCCAGCAGCCATTTTAGGCTAGCGCATTACGAGCAGTACTTC. Its translation is CASSHFRLAHYEQYF.

The chain recombines TRBV9 with TRBJ2-5; maybe TRBD2 (7 bases). The V gene's germline CDR1 is SGDLS and CDR2 YYNGEE. CDR3 size: 17 residues. V was trimmed by 4 bases and J by 4 bases, leaving 23 bases between them. The CDR3 loop reads CASSRGAQTGGRETQYF. The CDR3 DNA reads TGTGCCAGCAGCCGGGGGGCCCAGACTGGGGGGCGAGAGACCCAGTACTTC. The whole variable domain, filled in from reference TRBV9 and TRBJ2-5, reads DSGVTQTPKHLITATGQRVTLRCSPRSGDLSVYWYQQSLDQGLQFLIQYYNGEERAKGNILERFSAQQFPDLHSELNLSSLELGDSALYFCASSRGAQTGGRETQYFGPGTRLLVL.

The chain combines TRBV7-8 with TRBJ2-1, with D uncertain. CDR1 SGHVS and CDR2 FQNEAQ come from the germline V gene. With 5 bases removed from V and 7 bases from J, the gap between germline ends came to 18 bases. The CDR3 has 15 residues. The DNA of the CDR3 is TGTGCCAGCAGCCCACGAGAAACAATGCGAAATGAGCAGTTCTTC. Translated, it gives CASSPRETMRNEQFF.

The chain carries TRBV6-5 and TRBJ2-7; TRBD2 matches at 13 bases. CDR3 length: 15 amino acids. With 7 bases clipped from V and 3 bases from J, the junction kept 6 bases outside the gene matches. From germline, CDR1 is MNHEY and CDR2 SVGAGI. The CDR3 region has the DNA TGTGCCAGCAAGGTCGGACTAGCGGGGGTCTACGAGCAGTACTTC. Translated: CASKVGLAGVYEQYF.

The rearrangement uses TRBV7-2 and TRBJ1-2, with D perhaps matching TRBD1 (6 bases). The CDR3 has 15 amino acids. Germline CDR1 reads SGHTA; CDR2 reads FQGNSA. With 3 bases removed from V and 8 bases from J, the gap between germline ends came to 19 bases. The CDR3 spells CASSFMGGVGSGYTF. The DNA of the CDR3 is TGTGCCAGCAGCTTCATGGGGGGCGTGGGTTCGGGCTACACCTTC.

The chain links TRBV6-4 to TRBJ2-6; 9 nucleotides match TRBD2. The CDR3 extends over 18 amino acids. The V and J ends lost 1 base and 0 bases, in that order; junction bases with no gene match: 4. The germline gives CDR1 MRHNA, CDR2 SNTAGT. The CDR3 is CASSDWRGGSSGANVLTF. The CDR3 DNA sequence: TGTGCCAGCAGTGACTGGCGGGGGGGTAGCTCTGGGGCCAACGTCCTGACTTTC.

This chain connects TRBV18 to TRBJ1-6; a weak D match, TRBD1 (6 bases). The germline V and J ends were trimmed by 1 base and 7 bases, with 14 bases remaining between them. CDR3 length: 16 residues. The germline gives CDR1 KGHSH, CDR2 LQKENI. The CDR3 sequence: CASSPQTGSQNSPLHF. Here the CDR3 DNA reads TGTGCCAGCTCACCACAGACAGGTTCACAAAATTCACCCCTCCACTTT.

The chain carries TRBV6-5 and TRBJ1-1; the match to TRBD1 covers 9 bases. There are 15 residues in the CDR3. V gave up 4 bases and J gave up 4 bases; unmatched junction bases: 7. The germline V gene encodes CDR1 MNHEY and CDR2 SVGAGI. The DNA for the CDR3 is TGTGCCAGCAGTTGGGACAGGGAGGAGGGCACTGAAGCTTTCTTT. Its protein is CASSWDREEGTEAFF.

This rearrangement joins TRBV14 to TRBJ2-1; 10 nucleotides agree with TRBD1. CDR1 is SGHDN and CDR2 is FVKESK in the germline V gene. The CDR3 sequence is 15 residues long. The J segment lost 7 bases and the V segment lost 3 bases, leaving 6 bases of the junction unmatched. The CDR3 DNA reads TGTGCCAGCAGCCACCGACAGGGGGCGCGAAATGAGCAGTTCTTC. Residues: CASSHRQGARNEQFF.